This TCR beta chain came from a study of T cell changes during pregnancy in multiple sclerosis. Produced via immunoSEQ multiplex PCR; TCRdb's table is partial and in-frame only. The table has over 60,000 clones, around 93% seen once. The source was peripheral blood, collected in the first trimester of pregnancy. The sequence was collected from a female donor with multiple sclerosis, enrolled in a pregnancy study.

DNA of the CDR3: TGTGCCAGCAGCTTACCCAGGACTAGCGGGGTTAACAATGAGCAGTTCTTC. Protein sequence: CASSLPRTSGVNNEQFF. This chain links TRBV7-2 with TRBJ2-1; 12 positions match TRBD2. This CDR3 region has 17 residues. Trimming removed 2 bases from V and 5 bases from J; junction bases left unmatched: 7. Germline V gene lookup returns CDR1 SGHTA and CDR2 FQGNSA.